This T cell receptor beta chain was documented in a study of cytomegalovirus exposure and HLA in healthy donors. About the research overall: When 350 to 500 donors were genotyped, approximately 80% of them were found to fall in the Caucasian-associated ancestry cluster. Study-level findings and limits: An analysis done earlier found most TCR beta V segments productive about 87% or about 30% of the time. Trimming of TCR beta V- and J-genes showed a link, identified in a later analysis, to a missense DCLRE1C variant.

Though probably carrying unrecorded immune exposures, donors were nominally healthy at sampling. Comment on this clone: The antigen remains undetermined.

Use of 60 Vbeta and 13 Jbeta primers characterized the PCR. Sequencing used immunoSEQ multiplex PCR; TCRdb keeps in-frame clones, though not all of them. The top ten clones hold less than 3.5% of a sample with over 100,000 clones, more than 60% of them seen once. This CDR3 region has 16 residues. Trimming took 3 bases from V and 3 from J, leaving 14 bases between them. Germline CDR1 reads SNHLY; CDR2 reads FYNNEI. Sequenced material: PBMCs. This TCR was sampled from a female donor in good health and CMV-seronegative. This chain connects TRBV2 to TRBJ2-2, with D maybe TRBD1 (5 bases). CDR3 protein: CASSETQGVDTGELFF. The CDR3, as DNA: TGTGCCAGCAGTGAGACGCAGGGTGTGGACACCGGGGAGCTGTTTTTT.